This paragraph reports one TCR beta chain. These data originate in a study of T-cell reconstitution after alpha-beta-depleted transplantation in children. Unique molecular identifiers tagged the TCRbeta library. MiXCR was run by TCRdb on the PCR reads, yielding one entry per CDR3 protein. Seen here are about 500,000 distinct CDR3 sequences, 30% to 35% observed once, and the top ten hold 2% to 3%. Germline V lookup: CDR1 LGHNA, CDR2 YSLEER. The CDR3 consists of 14 residues. V shed 3 bases and J shed 4 bases, with 12 bases lying between them. The TCR sequence derives from a human donor who donated a stem cell graft to a child with aplastic anemia. J is TRBJ1-1 and V is TRBV4-3; D remains unclear. The specimen was PBMCs from the stem cell graft donor, collected from the stem cell graft. The CDR3 region is CASSHEDWATEAFF. In DNA form, the CDR3 reads TGCGCCAGCAGCCATGAGGACTGGGCCACTGAAGCTTTCTTT.